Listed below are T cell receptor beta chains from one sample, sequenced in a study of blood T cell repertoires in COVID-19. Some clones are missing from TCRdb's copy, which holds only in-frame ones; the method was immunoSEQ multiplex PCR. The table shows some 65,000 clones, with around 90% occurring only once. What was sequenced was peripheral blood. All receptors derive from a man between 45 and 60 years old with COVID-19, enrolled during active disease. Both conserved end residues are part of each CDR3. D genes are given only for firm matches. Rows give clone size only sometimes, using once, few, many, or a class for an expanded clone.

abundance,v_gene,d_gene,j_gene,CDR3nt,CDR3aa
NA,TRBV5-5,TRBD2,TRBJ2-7,TGTGCCAGCAGCTCCTGGACTAGCGGGATATTGGGCGAGCAGTACTTC,CASSSWTSGILGEQYF
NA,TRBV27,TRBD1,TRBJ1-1,TGTGCCAGCAGTCAAACTTCCAGGGGGCGCGGCACTGAAGCTTTCTTT,CASSQTSRGRGTEAFF
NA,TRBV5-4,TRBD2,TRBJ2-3,TGTGCCAGCAGCTTGGCAGCGGGACTAGGCACAGATACGCAGTATTTT,CASSLAAGLGTDTQYF
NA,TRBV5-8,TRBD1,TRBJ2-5,TGTGCCAGCAGCCTCTTTTCCACAGGGGACAGCAGAGAGACCCAGTACTTC,CASSLFSTGDSRETQYF
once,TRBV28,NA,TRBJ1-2,TGTGCCAGCACCGCGGACATTGTACCCTATGGCTACACCTTC,CASTADIVPYGYTF
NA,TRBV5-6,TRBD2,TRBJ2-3,TGTGCCAGCAGCTTGACGCGCGGGAGAAGCCGCACAGATACGCAGTATTTT,CASSLTRGRSRTDTQYF
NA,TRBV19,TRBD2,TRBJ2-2,TGTGCCAGTAGGAAACTCGGCGGGAGAAGCACCGGGGAGCTGTTTTTT,CASRKLGGRSTGELFF
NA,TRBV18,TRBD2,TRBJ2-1,TGTGCCAGCTCACTTCCGGGACTAGCGGGAGGGAAGTACAATGAGCAGTTCTTC,CASSLPGLAGGKYNEQFF
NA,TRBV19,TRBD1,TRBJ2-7,TGTGCCAGTAGTAGCACTGACAGGGTTGGTTCCTACGAGCAGTACTTC,CASSSTDRVGSYEQYF
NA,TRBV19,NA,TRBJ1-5,TGTGCCAGTAGGGGGGGTCCACCTAATAGCAATCAGCCCCAGCATTTT,CASRGGPPNSNQPQHF
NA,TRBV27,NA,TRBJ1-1,TGTGCCAGCAGTTTGTATCGGAGGAACACTGAAGCTTTCTTT,CASSLYRRNTEAFF
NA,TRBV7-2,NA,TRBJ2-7,TGTGCCAGCAGCTCCACTAGCTACGAGCAGTACTTC,CASSSTSYEQYF
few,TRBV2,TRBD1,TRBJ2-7,TGTGCCAGCACATCCGGGACAGGGCACTACGAGCAGTACTTC,CASTSGTGHYEQYF
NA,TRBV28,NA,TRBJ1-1,TGTGCCAGCAGTTCCCCCTTTGACAGCACTTTTCAAGCTTTCTTT,CASSSPFDSTFQAFF
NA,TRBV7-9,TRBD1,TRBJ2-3,TGTGCCAGCAGTTCTGGGACAGGGGGCGCAGATACGCAGTATTTT,CASSSGTGGADTQYF
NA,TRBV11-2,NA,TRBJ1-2,TGTGCCAGCAGCGAAACAGACCTCTATGGCTACACCTTC,CASSETDLYGYTF
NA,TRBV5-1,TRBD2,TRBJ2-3,TGCGCCAGCAGCTTGGAAAGCGGGGTCACGGGAGATACGCAGTATTTT,CASSLESGVTGDTQYF
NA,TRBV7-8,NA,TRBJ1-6,TGTGCCAGCAGCGAACTCTACAGGGAAAAATCACCCCTCCACTTT,CASSELYREKSPLHF
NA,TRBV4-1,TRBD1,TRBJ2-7,TGCGCCAGCAGACTAACCGGGACAGGGCGTTACGAGCAGTACTTC,CASRLTGTGRYEQYF
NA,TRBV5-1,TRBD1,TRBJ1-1,TGCGCCAGCGGAAGAGGGGACAGGGGGTTCACTGAAGCTTTCTTT,CASGRGDRGFTEAFF
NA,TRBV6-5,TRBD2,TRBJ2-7,TGTGCCAGCAAGATTAGCGGGAGTTTTGGGTACGAGCAGTACTTC,CASKISGSFGYEQYF
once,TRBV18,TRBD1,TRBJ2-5,TGTGCCAGCTCACCACAGGGGGACAGTCTCTTTTTGTACTTC,CASSPQGDSLFLYF
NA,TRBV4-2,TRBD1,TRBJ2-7,TGTGCCAGCATCCCCCGACAGGGGAAATCCTACGAGCAGTACTTC,CASIPRQGKSYEQYF
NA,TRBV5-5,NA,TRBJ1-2,TGTGCCAGCAGCTTGGACTCTACAGGGTCAGGCTATGGCTACACCTTC,CASSLDSTGSGYGYTF
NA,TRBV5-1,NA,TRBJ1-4,TGCGCCAGCAGCTCGCAGGCGACAACTAATGAAAAACTGTTTTTT,CASSSQATTNEKLFF
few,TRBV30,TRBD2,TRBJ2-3,TGTGCCTGGAGAGGGCGGGAGGGCACAGATACGCAGTATTTT,CAWRGREGTDTQYF
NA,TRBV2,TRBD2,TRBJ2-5,TGTGCCAGCAGGCCGCGGGAGGCCGGGGAGACCCAGTACTTC,CASRPREAGETQYF
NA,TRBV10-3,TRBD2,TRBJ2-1,TGTGCCATCAGGCCGACTAGCGGGAGGGTTCGTGAGCAGTTCTTC,CAIRPTSGRVREQFF
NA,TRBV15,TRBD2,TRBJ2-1,TGTGCCACCAGCATTCGGGAGGGCTTCTACAATGAGCAGTTCTTC,CATSIREGFYNEQFF
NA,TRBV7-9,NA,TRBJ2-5,TGTGCCAGCAGCCAGATCCAATCCCAAGAGACCCAGTACTTC,CASSQIQSQETQYF
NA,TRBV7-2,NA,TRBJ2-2,TGTGCCAGCAGCAACCGGGAAAACACCGGGGAGCTGTTTTTT,CASSNRENTGELFF
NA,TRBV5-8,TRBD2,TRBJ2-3,TGTGCCAGCAGCAGCGGACTAGTAGATACCGATACGCAGTATTTT,CASSSGLVDTDTQYF
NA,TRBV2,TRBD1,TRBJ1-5,TGTGCCAGCAAGACAGGGATTAGCAATCAGCCCCAGCATTTT,CASKTGISNQPQHF
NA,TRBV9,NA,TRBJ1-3,TGTGCCAGCAGAGAGGCCTCTGGAAACACCATATATTTT,CASREASGNTIYF
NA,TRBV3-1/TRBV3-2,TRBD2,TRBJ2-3,TGTGCCAGCAGCCCCCCCGGGAGGGTGTACACAGATACGCAGTATTTT,CASSPPGRVYTDTQYF
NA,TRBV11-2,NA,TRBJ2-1,TGTGCCAGCAGCCCGACTCTGAGCTCCTACAATGAGCAGTTCTTC,CASSPTLSSYNEQFF
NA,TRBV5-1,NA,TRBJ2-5,TGCGCCAGCAGCTATCGGACAGAGGAACAAGAGACCCAGTACTTC,CASSYRTEEQETQYF
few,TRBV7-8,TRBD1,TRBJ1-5,TGTGCCAGCAGCTTAGGGGCAGGGGGCCATCAGCCCCAGCATTTT,CASSLGAGGHQPQHF
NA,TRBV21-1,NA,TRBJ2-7,TGTGCCAGCAGCAATCCGGGACAGGGGGTCTACGAGCAGTACTTC,CASSNPGQGVYEQYF